Below, 22 T cell receptor beta chains from the same sample are listed, as sequenced in a study of shared clonotypes between healthy human individuals. Naivety among CD8 cells was defined by CD45RO negativity and positive CCR7 selection, thereby excluding terminally differentiated effector memory CD45RA+ cells. TCRdb keeps only in-frame clones here, not all; method: immunoSEQ multiplex PCR. The sample carries some 2.1 million clones, around 95% recorded once. Sequencing used naive CD8+ T cells from PBMCs. The receptors stem from a man aged 18 to 29 in good health. Some clones in this sample may be carry-over from other donors' samples.

The chain combines TRBV10-3 with TRBJ2-7, with 10 bases identical to TRBD2. CDR1 ENHRY and CDR2 SYGVKD come from the germline V gene. J gave up 7 bases and V 0 bases, and 9 bases lay outside the gene matches. The length of the CDR3 is 16 residues. The CDR3 spells CAISESVLAGEGEQYF. CDR3 nucleotide sequence: TGTGCCATCAGTGAGTCTGTGCTAGCGGGAGAAGGAGAGCAGTACTTC.

V is TRBV28 and J is TRBJ1-1; the D gene is possibly TRBD1 (5 bases). CDR1 MDHEN and CDR2 SYDVKM come from the germline V gene. V gave up 8 bases and J gave up 4 bases, with 11 bases separating them. The CDR3 runs to 12 residues. As DNA, the CDR3 is TGTGCCAGCTTGTGGGGGGGCACTGAAGCTTTCTTT. It translates to CASLWGGTEAFF.

This chain uses TRBV6-5 with TRBJ2-2, with unresolved D. Trimming removed 7 bases at V and 2 bases at J, with 11 bases between. Germline V lookup: CDR1 MNHEY, CDR2 SVGAGI. CDR3 length: 14 residues. The CDR3 DNA follows: TGTGCCAGCATCGAGACCGAAAACACCGGGGAGCTGTTTTTT. This encodes CASIETENTGELFF.

This chain links TRBV10-3 with TRBJ2-3; D is possibly TRBD2 (6 bases). Trimming took off 7 bases at V and 2 bases at J, with 10 bases between the two ends. CDR1 is ENHRY and CDR2 is SYGVKD in the germline V gene. This CDR3 is built from 13 residues. The CDR3 coding sequence is TGTGCCATCAAGACGGGAGCCACAGATACGCAGTATTTT. This gives the protein CAIKTGATDTQYF.

The chain joins TRBV7-9 to TRBJ2-5; 8 nucleotides align to TRBD1. V lost 5 bases and J lost 2; bases outside the gene matches: 13. CDR3 length: 17 residues. Germline V CDR1 and CDR2: SEHNR, FQNEAQ (reference sequence). The DNA of the CDR3 is TGTGCCAGCAGCGGGGACAGGCCGTACCCTCAGCAAGAGACCCAGTACTTC. It translates to CASSGDRPYPQQETQYF. The variable domain in full, with the rest retrieved from reference TRBV7-9 and TRBJ2-5, is DTGVSQNPRHKITKRGQNVTFRCDPISEHNRLYWYRQTLGQGPEFLTYFQNEAQLEKSRLLSDRFSAERPKGSFSTLEIQRTEQGDSAMYLCASSGDRPYPQQETQYFGPGTRLLVL.

The rearrangement joins TRBV5-4 to TRBJ2-3, with 12 bases identical to TRBD2. CDR1 SGHNT and CDR2 YYREEE come from the germline V gene (reference sequence). Trimming cost V 0 bases and J 4 bases; bases outside gene matches: 12. CDR3 size: 19 residues. In nucleotides, the CDR3 is TGTGCCAGCAGCTTGGGTTTTGGACTAGCGGGACCCGCCCCAGATACGCAGTATTTT. It is translated as CASSLGFGLAGPAPDTQYF.

The V and J genes are TRBV11-2 and TRBJ1-2, with a weak D call TRBD1 (5 bases). There are 14 residues in the CDR3. In germline, CDR1 is SGHAT, CDR2 FQNNGV. The V gene lost 5 bases and the J gene lost 1 base, with 11 bases spanning the gap. CDR3 region: CASSQDTYNYGYTF. In DNA, the CDR3 is TGTGCCAGCAGCCAGGACACTTATAACTATGGCTACACCTTC.

The rearrangement uses TRBV7-9 and TRBJ2-2; D tentatively fits TRBD1 or TRBD2 (5 bases each). Germline assignment: CDR1 SEHNR and CDR2 FQNEAQ (reference sequence). The CDR3 covers 15 residues. The V end lost 2 bases, the J end lost 5 bases, and 12 bases lay between the germline ends. DNA of the CDR3: TGTGCCAGCAGCTTAAAGGGGTCGGGGACCGGGGAGCTGTTTTTT. Amino acid sequence: CASSLKGSGTGELFF.

The chain couples TRBV19 to TRBJ2-7; 12 positions match TRBD2. With V trimmed by 6 bases and J by 7 bases, 7 bases remained unmatched. CDR1 is LNHDA and CDR2 is SQIVND in the germline V gene (reference sequence). The CDR3 contains 14 residues. CDR3 sequence: CASSPLAGGREQYF. CDR3 bases: TGTGCCAGTAGCCCACTAGCGGGAGGTCGGGAGCAGTACTTC. The full variable domain, completed using reference TRBV19 and TRBJ2-7, is DGGITQSPKYLFRKEGQNVTLSCEQNLNHDAMYWYRQDPGQGLRLIYYSQIVNDFQKGDIAEGYSVSREKKESFPLTVTSAQKNPTAFYLCASSPLAGGREQYFGPGTRLTVT.

This clone has a single count. V gene TRBV11-2 combines with J gene TRBJ2-1, with D hard to call. The V gene's germline CDR1 is SGHAT and CDR2 FQNNGV. Deletions cut 3 bases from V and 5 bases from J, with 8 bases between. CDR3 length: 13 residues. The CDR3 coding sequence is TGTGCCAGCAGCTTCGGGCCCCACAATGAGCAGTTCTTC. This encodes CASSFGPHNEQFF.

V gene TRBV5-1 combines with J gene TRBJ2-1; 11 bases line up with TRBD2. Germline V CDR1 and CDR2: SGHRS, YFSETQ. There are 19 residues in the CDR3. Unmatched junction bases numbered 12, after V lost 4 bases and J lost 0 bases. The CDR3 sequence is CASSLSGRDSISSYNEQFF. In nucleotides, the CDR3 is TGCGCCAGCAGCCTTAGCGGGAGGGATTCGATTAGCTCCTACAATGAGCAGTTCTTC.

The chain recombines TRBV27 with TRBJ1-5; perhaps TRBD1 as D (6 bases). The CDR3 covers 14 residues. V lost 5 bases and J 3 bases, leaving 11 bases between the germline ends. Germline loops: CDR1 MNHEY, CDR2 SMNVEV (reference sequence). The CDR3: CASSDRLVNQPQHF. CDR3 nucleotides: TGTGCCAGCAGTGACAGGCTCGTCAATCAGCCCCAGCATTTT.

CDR3 coding DNA: TGTGCCAGCAGCGTAGGGGCTGGCGGGGAGTGGTTCTTC. It encodes CASSVGAGGEWFF. The rearrangement uses TRBV9 and TRBJ2-1, with D possibly being TRBD2 (6 bases). Trimming removed 0 bases from V and 15 bases from J, with 16 bases in between. The CDR3 contains 13 residues. CDR1 is SGDLS and CDR2 is YYNGEE in the germline V gene.

The chain carries TRBV6-5 and TRBJ2-1; D is undetermined. V was pared by 2 bases and J by 0 bases, with 8 bases between. This CDR3 spans 15 amino acids. The germline gives CDR1 MNHEY, CDR2 SVGAGI. Here the CDR3 DNA reads TGTGCCAGCAGTTACATAGGTACCTCCTACAATGAGCAGTTCTTC. Translating it yields CASSYIGTSYNEQFF.

The table lists this clone with a few counts. CDR3 residues: CASSSTRTSGRIHEQYF. CDR3 nucleotide sequence: TGTGCCAGCAGTTCGACGCGGACTAGCGGGAGGATCCACGAGCAGTACTTC. The rearrangement uses TRBV27 and TRBJ2-7; 14 bases agree with TRBD2. This CDR3 comprises 17 residues. Germline loops: CDR1 MNHEY, CDR2 SMNVEV (reference sequence). V lost 4 bases, J lost 5 bases, and 10 bases stayed unmatched.

V gene TRBV7-6 combines with J gene TRBJ2-7, with 14 bases lining up with TRBD2. V lost 5 bases, J lost 6 bases, and 6 bases stayed unmatched. Germline V gene sequence: CDR1 SGHVS, CDR2 FNYEAQ. This CDR3 comprises 15 residues. The CDR3 sequence is CASSPGLAGVSEQYF. As DNA, the CDR3 is TGTGCCAGCAGCCCGGGACTAGCGGGAGTAAGCGAGCAGTACTTC.

The chain recombines TRBV30 with TRBJ1-1, with no clear D. Germline values: CDR1 GTSNPN, CDR2 SVGIG (reference sequence). The ends were cut back, 1 base at V and 4 bases at J, with 10 bases in the middle. This CDR3 contains 13 residues. The CDR3 bases are TGTGCCTGGAGTGACGGGTTCGGCACTGAAGCTTTCTTT. This encodes CAWSDGFGTEAFF.

CDR3 coding DNA: TGTGCCAGCAGCTTAAGACTCGATTCCTACAATGAGCAGTTCTTC. Translating it yields CASSLRLDSYNEQFF. The chain employs TRBV13 and TRBJ2-1; D gene uncertain. CDR1 is PRHDT, CDR2 FYEKMQ, per germline (reference sequence). The ends were cut back, 2 bases at V and 1 base at J, with 9 bases in the middle. The CDR3 covers 15 residues.

The rearrangement links TRBV1 to TRBJ1-5. TRBV1 counts as a pseudogene. The CDR3 consists of 14 residues. CDR3 nucleotides: TGCACCAGCAGCCACTCAGGGAGGAGACAGCCCCAGCATTTT. Its translation: CTSSHSGRRQPQHF.

This rearrangement joins TRBV13 to TRBJ2-7; either TRBD1 or TRBD2 may supply D (5 bases each). The CDR3 is 17 residues long. Germline assignment: CDR1 PRHDT and CDR2 FYEKMQ (reference sequence). Trimming took off 0 bases at V and 0 bases at J, with 15 bases between the two ends. This CDR3 reads CASSLGRGVERSYEQYF. For the CDR3, the DNA is TGTGCCAGCAGCTTAGGCCGAGGGGTAGAGCGCTCCTACGAGCAGTACTTC.

To note about this clone: In the same sample, other DNA sequences code for this CDR3. The chain carries TRBV4-3 and TRBJ1-3; D remains ambiguous. CDR1 and CDR2 (germline): LGHNA, YSLEER. V gave up 1 base and J gave up 5 bases, with 6 bases separating them. The CDR3 extends over 13 amino acids. The CDR3 DNA sequence: TGCGCCAGCAGCCAAGGAATCCGAAACACCATATATTTT. It codes for CASSQGIRNTIYF.

This chain links TRBV7-9 with TRBJ1-1; 7 bases are a match to TRBD1. Germline CDR1 and CDR2: SEHNR and FQNEAQ (reference sequence). The CDR3 is made up of 16 amino acids. Trimming at V came to 5 bases and at J to 3 bases, leaving 12 bases not matched to a gene. CDR3 in amino acids: CASSPPDRDPDTEAFF. The CDR3 region has the DNA TGTGCCAGCAGCCCGCCCGACAGGGATCCGGACACTGAAGCTTTCTTT.